These 7 T cell receptor beta chains originate from one sample sequenced in a study of CD8+ T cells in alopecia areata. Sequencing templates came from extracted RNA that was reverse transcribed into cDNA. Using immunoSEQ multiplex PCR, the repertoire was profiled, and TCRdb retains in-frame clones only, with some absent. This sample has tens of thousands of clones, with roughly half found just once. Sample: NKG2D-high CD8+ T cells sorted from blood. These receptors were taken from a human donor with alopecia areata.

This clone was seen only once. V usage is TRBV5-1 and J usage is TRBJ1-1; the match to TRBD1 covers 9 bases. The junction had 9 bases not matched to a gene; V was cut back by 4 bases and J by 5 bases. The germline CDR1 and CDR2 sequences are SGHRS and YFSETQ. The CDR3 runs to 15 residues. This CDR3 is CASSPEVTGGTEAFF. CDR3 bases: TGCGCCAGCAGCCCGGAGGTGACAGGGGGAACTGAAGCTTTCTTT.

In its sample, this clone was seen a few times. J is TRBJ2-7 and V is TRBV30, with a tentative D call TRBD1 (5 bases). This CDR3 spans 12 amino acids. V was clipped by 2 bases and J by 5 bases, with 10 bases between them. The germline V gene has CDR1 GTSNPN and CDR2 SVGIG (reference sequence). CDR3 nucleotide sequence: TGTGCCTGGAGTCCGGACACCCACGAGCAGTACTTC. It specifies CAWSPDTHEQYF.

The genes are TRBV4-2 and TRBJ2-7; D ambiguous. The germline gives CDR1 LGHNA, CDR2 YNFKEQ. Between the trimmed V and J ends, which lost 0 bases and 0 bases, there was a span of 12 bases. This CDR3 is 16 amino acids long. CDR3 coding DNA: TGTGCCAGCAGCCAAGATTCAGGAGAGCCCTCCTACGAGCAGTACTTC. Translating it yields CASSQDSGEPSYEQYF.

This clone was recorded a few times. V gene TRBV11-2 combines with J gene TRBJ1-5; D call uncertain. V was cut by 6 bases and J by 5 bases, with 8 bases left in between. In germline, CDR1 is SGHAT, CDR2 FQNNGV. The CDR3 is 12 residues long. CDR3 region: CASSLGDQPQHF. The CDR3 DNA reads as TGTGCCAGCAGTCTAGGAGATCAGCCCCAGCATTTT.

V and J are TRBV28 and TRBJ2-7, with 8 bases lining up with TRBD2. V shed 5 bases and J 4 bases; nucleotides not matched to a gene: 4. CDR1 and CDR2 from the germline V gene are MDHEN and SYDVKM. CDR3 length: 13 residues. This CDR3 is CASSPSGGYEQYF. The CDR3 nucleotides are TGTGCCAGCAGTCCCTCGGGGGGGTACGAGCAGTACTTC.

The chain is built from TRBV27 and TRBJ2-1; D gene unclear. This CDR3 is built from 13 residues. Germline assignment: CDR1 MNHEY and CDR2 SMNVEV (reference sequence). V lost 0 bases and J lost 4, with 4 bases in between. The CDR3 bases are TGTGCCAGCAGTTTATCTACTTACAATGAGCAGTTCTTC. Protein: CASSLSTYNEQFF.

The CDR3 nucleotides are TGTGCCAGCGGGCCCGGGGAGGAGCTCTACGAGCAGTACTTC. Translated, it gives CASGPGEELYEQYF. The chain employs TRBV28 and TRBJ2-7, with D perhaps TRBD2 (6 bases). Per the germline V gene, CDR1 is MDHEN and CDR2 is SYDVKM. The CDR3 runs to 14 residues. Trimming left V 8 bases short and J 3 bases short, with 17 bases between.